These 6 T cell receptor beta chains originate from one sample sequenced in a study of blood T cell repertoires in COVID-19. Here immunoSEQ multiplex PCR was the method, and the copy in TCRdb shows in-frame clones only, minus some. The table lists around 50,000 clones, roughly 90% of them singletons. Sequenced input: peripheral blood. These receptors originate from a human donor in a cohort sampled during active COVID-19.

V gene TRBV7-9 combines with J gene TRBJ2-1; 9 bases agree with TRBD1. The germline gives CDR1 SEHNR, CDR2 FQNEAQ (reference sequence). The CDR3 length is 14 residues. The ends lost 4 bases at V and 8 bases at J; junction bases unmatched: 6. CDR3 sequence (DNA): TGTGCCAGCAGCTCATCCGGGACAGGGTATGAGCAGTTCTTC. This codes for CASSSSGTGYEQFF.

V gene TRBV5-5 combines with J gene TRBJ1-3; 10 positions agree with TRBD1. The germline CDR1 and CDR2 sequences are SGHKS and YYEKEE (reference sequence). The ends lost 3 bases at V and 4 bases at J; junction bases unmatched: 7. CDR3 length: 16 residues. CDR3 sequence (DNA): TGTGCCAGCAGCTCCGGGACAGGGGTGTCGGGAAACACCATATATTTT. Its translation: CASSSGTGVSGNTIYF.

The V call is TRBV7-3, the J call TRBJ2-1; D unclear. The CDR3 loop spans 16 amino acids. V was clipped by 2 bases and J by 4 bases, with 15 bases between them. Germline CDR1 reads SGHTA; CDR2 reads FQGTGA. As DNA, the CDR3 is TGTGCCAGCAGCTTATCTACAAGCGCTGGGTACAATGAGCAGTTCTTC. Protein sequence: CASSLSTSAGYNEQFF. The variable domain in full, completed from reference TRBV7-3 and TRBJ2-1, reads GAGVSQTPSNKVTEKGKYVELRCDPISGHTALYWYRQSLGQGPEFLIYFQGTGAADDSGLPNDRFFAVRPEGSVSTLKIQRTERGDSAVYLCASSLSTSAGYNEQFFGPGTRLTVL.

For this clone: Its ends do not fully match the called genes, so a read error is possible. The chain couples TRBV24-1 to TRBJ2-1; 7 bases line up with TRBD2. Germline lookup yields CDR1 KGHDR and CDR2 SFDVKD. This CDR3 contains 14 residues. The CDR3 spells CATSASGDYNEQFF. The CDR3 nucleotides are TGTGCCACGAGTGCGAGCGGGGACTACAATGAGCAGTTCTTC.

V gene TRBV27 combines with J gene TRBJ1-1; unclear D gene. The V gene's germline CDR1 is MNHEY and CDR2 SMNVEV (reference sequence). V lost 5 bases and J 0 bases, leaving 13 bases between the germline ends. This CDR3 contains 15 residues. The CDR3 sequence: CASSISGLLNTEAFF. CDR3 nucleotide sequence: TGTGCCAGCAGTATCAGTGGCCTGTTGAACACTGAAGCTTTCTTT.

This clone has just one count. The genes are TRBV5-1 and TRBJ1-4; TRBD1 might be the D (6 bases). The CDR3 length is 15 residues. Trimming left V 3 bases short and J 5 bases short, with 14 bases between. Germline V lookup: CDR1 SGHRS, CDR2 YFSETQ. CDR3 sequence: CASSSAGTPNEKLFF. Here the CDR3 DNA reads TGCGCCAGCAGCTCAGCCGGGACACCGAATGAAAAACTGTTTTTT.